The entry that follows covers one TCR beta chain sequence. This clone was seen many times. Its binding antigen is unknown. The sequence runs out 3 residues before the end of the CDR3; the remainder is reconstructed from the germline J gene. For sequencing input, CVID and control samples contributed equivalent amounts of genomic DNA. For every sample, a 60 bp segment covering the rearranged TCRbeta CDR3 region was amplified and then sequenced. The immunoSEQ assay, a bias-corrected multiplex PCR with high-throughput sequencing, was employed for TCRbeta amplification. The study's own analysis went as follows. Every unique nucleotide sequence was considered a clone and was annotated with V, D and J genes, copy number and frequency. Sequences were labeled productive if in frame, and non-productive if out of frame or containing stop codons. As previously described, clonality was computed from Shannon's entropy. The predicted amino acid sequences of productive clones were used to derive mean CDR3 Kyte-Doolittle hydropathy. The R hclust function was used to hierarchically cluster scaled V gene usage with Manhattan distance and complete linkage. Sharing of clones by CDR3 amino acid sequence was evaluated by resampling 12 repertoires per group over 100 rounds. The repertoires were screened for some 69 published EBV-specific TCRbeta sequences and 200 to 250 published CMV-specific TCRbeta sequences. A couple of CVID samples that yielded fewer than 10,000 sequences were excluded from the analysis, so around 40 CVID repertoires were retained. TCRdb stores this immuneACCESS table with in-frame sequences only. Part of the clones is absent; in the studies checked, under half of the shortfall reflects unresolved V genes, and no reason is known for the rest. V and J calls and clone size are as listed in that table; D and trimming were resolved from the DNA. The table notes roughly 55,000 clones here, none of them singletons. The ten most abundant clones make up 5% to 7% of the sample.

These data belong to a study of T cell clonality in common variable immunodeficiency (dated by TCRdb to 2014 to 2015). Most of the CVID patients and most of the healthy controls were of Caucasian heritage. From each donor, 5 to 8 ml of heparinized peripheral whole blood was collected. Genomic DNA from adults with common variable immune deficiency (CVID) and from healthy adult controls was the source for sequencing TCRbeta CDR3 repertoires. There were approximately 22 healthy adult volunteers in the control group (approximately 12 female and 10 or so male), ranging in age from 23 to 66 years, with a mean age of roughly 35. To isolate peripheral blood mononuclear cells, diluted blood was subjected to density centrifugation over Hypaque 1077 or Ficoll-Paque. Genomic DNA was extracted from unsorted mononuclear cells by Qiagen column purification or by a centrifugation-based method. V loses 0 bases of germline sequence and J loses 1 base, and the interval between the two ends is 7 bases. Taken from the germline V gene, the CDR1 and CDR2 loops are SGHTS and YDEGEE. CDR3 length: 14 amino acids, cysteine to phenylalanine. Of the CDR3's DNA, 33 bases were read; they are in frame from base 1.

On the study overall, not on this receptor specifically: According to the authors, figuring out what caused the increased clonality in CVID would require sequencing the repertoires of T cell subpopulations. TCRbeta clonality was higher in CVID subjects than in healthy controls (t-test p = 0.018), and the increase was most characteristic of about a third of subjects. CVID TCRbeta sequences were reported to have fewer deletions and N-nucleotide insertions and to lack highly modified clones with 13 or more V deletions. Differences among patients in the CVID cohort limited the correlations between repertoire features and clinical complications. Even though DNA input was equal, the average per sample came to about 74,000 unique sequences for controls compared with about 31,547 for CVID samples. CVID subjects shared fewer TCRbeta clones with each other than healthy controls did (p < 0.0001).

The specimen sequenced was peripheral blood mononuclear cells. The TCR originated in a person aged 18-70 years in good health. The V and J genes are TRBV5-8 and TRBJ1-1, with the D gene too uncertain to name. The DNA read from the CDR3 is TGTGCCAGCAGCTTGGGGCAGTCGAACACTGAA. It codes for CASSLGQSNTE. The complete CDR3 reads CASSLGQSNTEAFF.